This T cell receptor beta chain was captured in a study of cytomegalovirus exposure and HLA in healthy donors. Study-level background: Tens of millions of unique TCRs from HLA-typed donors were held in an early release of data. Study-level findings and limits: A later analysis reportedly found that, within productive TCRs, an Asian-associated ancestry cluster had fewer N-insertions than the mean observed across the roughly 700 donors. There was a cluster of highly shared sequence variants that was likely a sequencing artifact. The classifier reportedly diagnosed cytomegalovirus status with high sensitivity and specificity.

Comment on this clone: Its antigen is unidentified.

Primers for the PCR totalled 60 Vbeta and 13 Jbeta. The repertoire was sequenced with immunoSEQ multiplex PCR; TCRdb's copy has only in-frame clones and lacks some. The data hold around 130,000 clones, with under 85% observed a single time. V was pared by 0 bases and J by 4 bases, with 6 bases of the junction left unmatched. The length of the CDR3 is 16 residues. CDR1 is SGHDT, CDR2 YYEEEE, per germline. This clonotype was obtained from a man younger than 35 in good health and CMV-seropositive. The chain combines TRBV5-6 with TRBJ1-5; 8 bases match TRBD1. Sample: PBMCs. The CDR3 region is CASSLGDRGGNQPQHF. The DNA for the CDR3 is TGTGCCAGCAGCTTGGGAGACAGGGGTGGTAATCAGCCCCAGCATTTT.